This T cell receptor beta chain stems from a study of siplizumab effects on memory and regulatory T cells. J lost 6 bases, V lost 5 bases, and 8 bases had no gene match. Germline V lookup: CDR1 SNHLY, CDR2 FYNNEI. The CDR3 covers 15 residues. Note on this clone: Its antigen is still unknown.

Using immunoSEQ multiplex PCR, the repertoire was profiled, and TCRdb retains in-frame clones only, with some absent. Of some 97,000 clones in the sample, about 95% were seen once. Study-wide points: Controls showed an average of roughly 25% Treg-derived mappable alloreactive CD4+ clones, while siplizumab showed approximately 69%. Some alloreactive sequences were traceable to unstimulated CD4+ memory cells, and siplizumab significantly reduced them.

This sequence was found in a human donor in good health. Sequenced: non-Treg CD4+ T cells sorted from blood. This chain links TRBV2 with TRBJ2-3; 10 bases are a match to TRBD1. The DNA for the CDR3 is TGTGCCAGCAGTCCATTGACAGGGGGCGCGGATACGCAGTATTTT. Amino acid sequence: CASSPLTGGADTQYF.